A selection of T cell receptor beta chains follows, all from one sample in a study of graft-versus-host responses after intestinal transplantation. Profiled with immunoSEQ multiplex PCR; TCRdb holds only in-frame clones, not every one. The sample yields some 96,000 clones, approximately 84% seen once. These receptors are not linked to any known antigen. The material was unstimulated CD4+ T cells sorted from spleen or lymph node cells, obtained before transplant. The receptor source for this set is a human donor who was the organ donor for an intestinal transplant. Each CDR3 is given with its conserved first and last residue. D genes are given only for firm matches. Size values are once, few and many counts, or a class for expanded clones, and some rows have none.

clone size	V gene	D gene	J gene	CDR3 protein	CDR3 DNA
NA	TRBV6-6	TRBD1	TRBJ1-3	CASSRDRASGNTIYF	TGTGCCAGCAGTCGTGACAGGGCCTCTGGAAACACCATATATTTT
NA	TRBV5-1	NA	TRBJ1-2	CASSSRVANYGYTF	TGCGCCAGCAGCTCCAGGGTAGCTAACTATGGCTACACCTTC
NA	TRBV5-6	NA	TRBJ1-2	CASSFPGSYGYTF	TGTGCCAGCAGCTTCCCCGGGAGCTATGGCTACACCTTC
NA	TRBV11-2	TRBD1	TRBJ1-3	CASSLSGRGYGNTIYF	TGTGCCAGCAGCTTATCGGGCAGGGGGTATGGAAACACCATATATTTT
NA	TRBV19	NA	TRBJ1-2	CASTPYGGPDNYGYTF	TGTGCCAGTACGCCCTACGGCGGACCCGACAACTATGGCTACACCTTC
few	TRBV7-8	NA	TRBJ1-5	CASSLVGINQPQHF	TGTGCCAGCAGCTTAGTTGGTATTAATCAGCCCCAGCATTTT
NA	TRBV10-2	NA	TRBJ2-7	CATTTSTATYEQYF	TGCGCCACCACTACCTCGACAGCTACCTACGAGCAGTACTTC
NA	TRBV7-2	TRBD2	TRBJ2-5	CASSLALAGEETQYF	TGTGCCAGCAGCTTAGCTCTAGCGGGGGAAGAGACCCAGTACTTC
few	TRBV6-5	NA	TRBJ1-1	CASSPPPNTEAFF	TGTGCCAGCAGCCCACCACCGAACACTGAAGCTTTCTTT
NA	TRBV5-6	NA	TRBJ2-5	CASSITGEAETQYF	TGTGCCAGCAGCATCACAGGGGAGGCGGAGACCCAGTACTTC
NA	TRBV5-1	NA	TRBJ2-4	CASTDIQYF	TGCGCCAGCACGGACATTCAGTACTTC
NA	TRBV2	TRBD2	TRBJ2-7	CASSESHGAGGLEQYF	TGTGCCAGCAGTGAGTCCCATGGAGCGGGGGGGCTTGAGCAGTACTTC
NA	TRBV6-6	TRBD2	TRBJ2-7	CASTRTSGPYEQYF	TGTGCCAGCACCCGGACTAGCGGACCCTACGAGCAGTACTTC
NA	TRBV11-2	NA	TRBJ2-7	CASSASPGSSEQYF	TGTGCCAGCAGCGCATCTCCCGGAAGCAGCGAGCAGTACTTC
NA	TRBV6-1	NA	TRBJ2-1	CASSEGHEQFF	TGTGCCAGCTCGGAGGGGCATGAGCAGTTCTTC
NA	TRBV6-1	NA	TRBJ1-3	CASRRGSGNTIYF	TGTGCCAGCCGAAGGGGTTCTGGAAACACCATATATTTT
NA	TRBV7-3	NA	TRBJ2-2	CASSLTNGAGLNTGELFF	TGTGCCAGCAGCCTTACTAACGGGGCGGGCCTGAACACCGGGGAGCTGTTTTTT
NA	TRBV7-8	TRBD2	TRBJ2-7	CASSLLREGEQYF	TGTGCCAGCAGCTTATTACGGGAGGGGGAGCAGTACTTC
few	TRBV9	NA	TRBJ2-3	CASSAGRGTQYF	TGTGCCAGCAGCGCTGGCCGGGGTACGCAGTATTTT
NA	TRBV30	TRBD1	TRBJ2-7	CACQWGQGEDEQYF	TGTGCCTGTCAGTGGGGACAGGGTGAAGACGAGCAGTACTTC
NA	TRBV30	NA	TRBJ2-7	CAWSVLGRSYEQYF	TGTGCCTGGAGTGTTTTGGGACGGAGCTACGAGCAGTACTTC
NA	TRBV30	TRBD1	TRBJ1-2	CAWRGTGGNYGYTF	TGTGCCTGGAGAGGGACAGGGGGGAACTATGGCTACACCTTC
once	TRBV28	NA	TRBJ1-2	CASNIRGREGYTF	TGTGCCAGCAATATCAGGGGTAGGGAGGGCTACACCTTC
NA	TRBV6-4	TRBD2	TRBJ2-3	CASSLAGGGTDTQYF	TGTGCCAGCAGTTTAGCGGGGGGCGGCACAGATACGCAGTATTTT
NA	TRBV19	TRBD1	TRBJ2-1	CASRDRGQALYNEQFF	TGTGCCAGTAGGGACCGGGGACAGGCCCTCTACAATGAGCAGTTCTTC
NA	TRBV2	TRBD1	TRBJ1-3	CASSVGDRADTIYF	TGTGCCAGCAGTGTAGGGGACAGGGCAGACACCATATATTTT
NA	TRBV6-1	NA	TRBJ2-7	CASSLGTGFFYEQYF	TGTGCCAGCAGCTTAGGCACGGGGTTCTTCTACGAGCAGTACTTC
few	TRBV5-1	TRBD1	TRBJ1-1	CASSPGQVNTEAFF	TGCGCCAGCAGCCCAGGACAGGTGAACACTGAAGCTTTCTTT
NA	TRBV10-2	TRBD1	TRBJ1-5	CASSEAGGSNQPQHF	TGCGCCAGCAGTGAGGCAGGGGGCTCCAATCAGCCCCAGCATTTT
NA	TRBV27	TRBD1	TRBJ1-5	CASRSQGGFSNQPQHF	TGTGCCAGCAGGTCACAGGGGGGCTTTAGCAATCAGCCCCAGCATTTT
NA	TRBV5-1	NA	TRBJ1-1	CASSLGRGLTEAFF	TGCGCCAGCAGCTTGGGCCGGGGGCTCACTGAAGCTTTCTTT
NA	TRBV6-1	TRBD1	TRBJ1-2	CASSLDRAGYTF	TGTGCCAGCAGCCTCGACAGGGCTGGCTACACCTTC
NA	TRBV30	TRBD1	TRBJ2-7	CAWSVGGTGYEQYF	TGTGCCTGGAGTGTAGGCGGGACAGGTTACGAGCAGTACTTC
NA	TRBV19	NA	TRBJ2-4	CASPPGAGLLAKNIQYF	TGTGCCAGTCCCCCAGGGGCTGGACTCCTAGCCAAAAACATTCAGTACTTC
NA	TRBV30	TRBD1	TRBJ1-4	CACQGDGNEKLFF	TGTGCCTGTCAGGGGGACGGGAATGAAAAACTGTTTTTT
NA	TRBV6-1	NA	TRBJ2-5	CASSSPRVQETQYF	TGTGCCAGCAGCTCCCCCAGGGTACAAGAGACCCAGTACTTC
few	TRBV10-3	NA	TRBJ2-7	CAIETDSYEQYF	TGTGCCATCGAGACTGATTCCTACGAGCAGTACTTC
NA	TRBV6-5	NA	TRBJ2-3	CASSRYRGLTDTQYF	TGTGCCAGCAGTCGATACAGGGGACTCACAGATACGCAGTATTTT
NA	TRBV5-1	NA	TRBJ2-1	CASRLGSYNEQFF	TGCGCCAGCCGCCTCGGCTCCTACAATGAGCAGTTCTTC
once	TRBV28	NA	TRBJ2-1	CASSLGYEQFF	TGTGCCAGCAGTTTAGGGTACGAGCAGTTCTTC
NA	TRBV7-2	TRBD1	TRBJ1-2	CASSRSGQGAGGYTF	TGTGCCAGCAGCCGATCCGGACAGGGGGCCGGTGGCTACACCTTC
NA	TRBV5-5	NA	TRBJ2-7	CASSLTGREQYF	TGTGCCAGCAGCTTGACAGGGCGAGAGCAGTACTTC
NA	TRBV5-4	NA	TRBJ2-1	CASSSRNEQFF	TGTGCCAGCAGCTCTCGCAATGAGCAGTTCTTC
NA	TRBV28	NA	TRBJ2-7	CASSLRAPGSYEQYF	TGTGCCAGCAGTTTAAGGGCCCCAGGCTCCTACGAGCAGTACTTC
once	TRBV7-2	NA	TRBJ2-7	CASSLATGRGDYEQYF	TGTGCCAGCAGCTTAGCCACAGGGCGTGGTGACTACGAGCAGTACTTC
NA	TRBV10-1	NA	TRBJ2-7	CASSESGSYEQYF	TGCGCCAGCAGTGAATCCGGCTCCTACGAGCAGTACTTC